This entry is about one T cell receptor beta chain. Its specificity is unknown. Every HIV-positive participant received treatment in the United States. This CDR3 spans 14 amino acids. Germline V lookup: CDR1 MNHNY, CDR2 SVGAGI (reference sequence). V gave up 6 bases and J gave up 2 bases, with 11 bases separating them. The data derive from a study of long-term antiretroviral therapy in people with HIV. Study in general: Of all samples, the earliest predate the 2015 immediate-ART recommendation by about a decade. Findings and limits, study-wide: Those clones which expanded before ART made up the dominant part of the repertoire at all time points.

The assay, immunoSEQ v3.0, was run at survey level. TCRdb's copy holds only in-frame clones and misses some; the assay was immunoSEQ multiplex PCR. The sample contains nearly 25,000 clones, around 83% of which appear only once. J is TRBJ1-5 and V is TRBV6-6; maybe TRBD1 (6 bases). The sequencing here drew on unsorted PBMCs, taken 3 years after starting antiretroviral therapy. The source of this sequence is a man in his forties or fifties with HIV. The CDR3 spells CASSQGLGNQPQHF. CDR3 DNA: TGTGCCAGCAGCCAGGGGCTGGGCAATCAGCCCCAGCATTTT.